This entry concerns a single T cell receptor beta chain. The CDR3 has 17 residues. CDR1 is SGHVS, CDR2 FQNEAQ, per germline. The junction had 7 bases not matched to a gene; V was cut back by 5 bases and J by 4 bases. The record originates from a study of technical replicates of blood from a handful of donors. Clones were read by immunoSEQ multiplex PCR, and TCRdb kept only the in-frame ones, dropping some. The sample lists tens of thousands of clones, just over 90% occurring once. This sequence joins TRBV7-8 and TRBJ2-2; 13 positions agree with TRBD2. This receptor was taken from a human donor in good health. The specimen sequenced was T cells isolated from PBMCs. CDR3 sequence reads: CASSQGTSGIGTGELFF. Written as DNA, the CDR3 is TGTGCCAGCAGCCAAGGGACTAGCGGGATTGGCACCGGGGAGCTGTTTTTT.